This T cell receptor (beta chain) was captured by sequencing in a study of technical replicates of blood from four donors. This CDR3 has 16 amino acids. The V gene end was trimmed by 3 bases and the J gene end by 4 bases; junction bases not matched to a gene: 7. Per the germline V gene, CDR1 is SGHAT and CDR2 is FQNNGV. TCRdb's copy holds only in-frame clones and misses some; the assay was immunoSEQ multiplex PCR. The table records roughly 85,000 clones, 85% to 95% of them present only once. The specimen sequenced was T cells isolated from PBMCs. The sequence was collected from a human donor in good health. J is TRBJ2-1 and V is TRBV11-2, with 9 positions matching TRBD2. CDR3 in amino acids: CASSLAASGDYNEQFF. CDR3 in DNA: TGTGCCAGCAGCTTGGCGGCTAGCGGGGATTACAATGAGCAGTTCTTC.